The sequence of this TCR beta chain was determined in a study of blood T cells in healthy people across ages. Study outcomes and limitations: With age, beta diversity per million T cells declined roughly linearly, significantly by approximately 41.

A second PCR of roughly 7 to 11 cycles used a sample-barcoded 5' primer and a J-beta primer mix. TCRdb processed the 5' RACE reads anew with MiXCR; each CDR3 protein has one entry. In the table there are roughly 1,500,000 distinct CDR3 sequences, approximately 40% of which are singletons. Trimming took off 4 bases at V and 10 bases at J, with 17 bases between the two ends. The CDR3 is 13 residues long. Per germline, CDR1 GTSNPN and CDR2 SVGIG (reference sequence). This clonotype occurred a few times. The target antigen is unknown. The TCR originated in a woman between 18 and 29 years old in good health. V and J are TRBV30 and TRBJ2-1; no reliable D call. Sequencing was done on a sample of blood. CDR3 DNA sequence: TGTGCCTGGAAGCCGATTGAACCCACGGAGCAGTTCTTC. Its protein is CAWKPIEPTEQFF.